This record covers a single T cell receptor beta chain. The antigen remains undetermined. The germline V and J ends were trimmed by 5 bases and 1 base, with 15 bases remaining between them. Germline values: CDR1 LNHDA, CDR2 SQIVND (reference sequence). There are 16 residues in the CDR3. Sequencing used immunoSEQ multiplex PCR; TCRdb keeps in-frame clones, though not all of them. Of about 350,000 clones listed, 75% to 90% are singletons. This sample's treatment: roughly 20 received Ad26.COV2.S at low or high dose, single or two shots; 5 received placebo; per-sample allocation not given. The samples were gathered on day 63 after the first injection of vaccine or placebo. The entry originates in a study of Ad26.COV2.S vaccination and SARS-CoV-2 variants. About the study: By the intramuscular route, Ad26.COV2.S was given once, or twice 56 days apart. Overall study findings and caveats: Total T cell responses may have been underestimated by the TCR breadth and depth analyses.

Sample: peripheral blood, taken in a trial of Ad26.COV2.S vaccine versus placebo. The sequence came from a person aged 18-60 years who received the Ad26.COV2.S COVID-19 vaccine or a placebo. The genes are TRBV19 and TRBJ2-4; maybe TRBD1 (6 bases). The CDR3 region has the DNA TGTGCCAGTAGTCTTCCCTACACAGGGGCCAAAAACATTCAGTACTTC. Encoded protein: CASSLPYTGAKNIQYF. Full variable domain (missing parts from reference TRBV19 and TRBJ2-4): DGGITQSPKYLFRKEGQNVTLSCEQNLNHDAMYWYRQDPGQGLRLIYYSQIVNDFQKGDIAEGYSVSREKKESFPLTVTSAQKNPTAFYLCASSLPYTGAKNIQYFGAGTRLSVL.